Detailed here is one TCR beta chain. Sequenced by immunoSEQ multiplex PCR; TCRdb stores in-frame clones only, minus some. The sample has about 36,000 clones; 74% are singletons. This sample was included in a study of OX40 agonist ivuxolimab in advanced cancers. This CDR3 contains 15 residues. Per the germline V gene, CDR1 is SGHDN and CDR2 is FVKESK. The germline V and J ends were trimmed by 2 bases and 2 bases, with 11 bases remaining between them. The sequence came from an adult with an advanced solid tumor such as melanoma, head and neck, liver or kidney cancer. The chain recombines TRBV14 with TRBJ2-3, with TRBD2 as a possible D gene (6 bases). Sample: CD4+ or CD8+ T cells sorted from blood, taken in a trial of the OX40 agonist ivuxolimab. The CDR3 protein is CASSQFADYTDTQYF. The CDR3 nucleotides are TGTGCCAGCAGCCAATTTGCGGACTACACAGATACGCAGTATTTT.